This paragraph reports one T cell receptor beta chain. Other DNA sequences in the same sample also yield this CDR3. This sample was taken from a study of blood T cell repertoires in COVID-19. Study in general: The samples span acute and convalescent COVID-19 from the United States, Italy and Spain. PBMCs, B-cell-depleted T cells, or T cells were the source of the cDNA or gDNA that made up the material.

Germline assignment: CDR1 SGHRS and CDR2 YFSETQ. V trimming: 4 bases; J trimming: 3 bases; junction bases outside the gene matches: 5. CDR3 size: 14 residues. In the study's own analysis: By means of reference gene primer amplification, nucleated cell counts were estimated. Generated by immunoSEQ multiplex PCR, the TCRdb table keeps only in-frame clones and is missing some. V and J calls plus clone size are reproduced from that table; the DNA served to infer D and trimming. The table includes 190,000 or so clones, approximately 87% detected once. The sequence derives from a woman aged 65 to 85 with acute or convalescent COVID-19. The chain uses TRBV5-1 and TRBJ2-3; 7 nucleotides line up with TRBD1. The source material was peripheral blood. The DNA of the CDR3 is TGCGCCAGCAGCCTGGGACAGCCAACAGATACGCAGTATTTT. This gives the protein CASSLGQPTDTQYF.